The clone carrying this TCR beta chain appeared a few times. Relative to the germline gene, one junction end is altered; a read error may explain this. The data belong to a study of T cells in Graves' hyperthyroidism and ophthalmopathy. At the level of the study: Peripheral blood was collected at initial diagnosis, before any treatment.

CDR3 length: 16 residues. The germline V gene has CDR1 SNHLY and CDR2 FYNNEI. Amplification of TCR beta CDR3 regions was performed using RNA transcripts as template. An initial round of RT-PCR targeting the TCR CDR3 relied on the HTBI primer set. TCRdb re-called the multiplex PCR reads through MiXCR, storing one row per CDR3 protein. Of about 480,000 distinct CDR3 sequences in the sample, 24% are singletons; the top ten hold approximately 10%. V gene TRBV2 combines with J gene TRBJ2-4; D not resolved. The sample consisted of blood. This receptor was obtained from a woman aged 25 to 45 with Graves' ophthalmopathy. CDR3 loop: CASSGAKYPAKNIKYF. The CDR3, as DNA: TGTGCCAGCAGTGGCGCGAAATACCCAGCCAAAAACATTAAGTACTTC. The variable domain in full, with the rest retrieved from reference TRBV2 and TRBJ2-4, is EPEVTQTPSHQVTQMGQEVILRCVPISNHLYFYWYRQILGQKVEFLVSFYNNEISEKSEIFDDQFSVERPDGSNFTLKIRSTKLEDSAMYFCASSGAKYPAKNIKYFGAGTRLSVL.